This section outlines one TCR beta chain sequence together with its context. Its antigen is not known. This specimen comes from a study of T cells in Graves' hyperthyroidism and ophthalmopathy. Findings of the study overall: For ophthalmopathy, model prediction preceded onset by a median about 6 months. Ophthalmopathy could be told apart from stable hyperthyroidism with a 13 V-J model.

CDR3 size: 15 residues. V lost 5 bases and J lost 3, with 14 bases in between. CDR1 SEHNR and CDR2 FQNEAQ come from the germline V gene (reference sequence). Used for diagnoses were clinical symptoms, serum thyroxine and TRAb, thyroid ultrasound and orbital computed tomography. The TCR beta CDR3 regions underwent amplification using RNA transcripts as the source. With the HTBI primer set, the TCR CDR3 went through a first round of RT-PCR. From the multiplex PCR reads, TCRdb called clonotypes with MiXCR, one entry per CDR3 protein. The sample lists under 600,000 distinct CDR3 sequences; approximately 15% were seen once.

The source is a woman between 35 and 50 years old with Graves' ophthalmopathy. The chain combines TRBV7-9 with TRBJ2-1; TRBD2 is a possible D gene (5 bases). Sequencing input: blood. This CDR3 reads CASSMATTDYNEQFF. In DNA, the CDR3 is TGTGCCAGCAGCATGGCGACTACCGACTACAATGAGCAGTTCTTC.